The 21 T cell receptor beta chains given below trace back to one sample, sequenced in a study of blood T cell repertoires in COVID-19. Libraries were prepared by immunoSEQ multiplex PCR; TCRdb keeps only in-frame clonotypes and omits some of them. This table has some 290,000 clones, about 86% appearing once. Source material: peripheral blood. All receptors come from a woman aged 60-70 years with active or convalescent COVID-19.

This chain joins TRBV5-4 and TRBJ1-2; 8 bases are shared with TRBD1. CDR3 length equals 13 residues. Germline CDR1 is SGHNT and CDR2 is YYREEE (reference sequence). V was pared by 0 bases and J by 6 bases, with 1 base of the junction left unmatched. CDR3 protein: CASSLETGDGYTF. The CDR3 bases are TGTGCCAGCAGCTTGGAGACAGGGGATGGCTACACCTTC.

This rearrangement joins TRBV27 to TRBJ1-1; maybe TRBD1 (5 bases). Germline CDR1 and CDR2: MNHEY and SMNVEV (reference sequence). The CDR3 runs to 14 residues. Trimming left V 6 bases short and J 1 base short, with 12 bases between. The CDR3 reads CASSPDRTNTEAFF. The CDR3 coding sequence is TGTGCCAGCAGCCCAGACAGAACGAACACTGAAGCTTTCTTT.

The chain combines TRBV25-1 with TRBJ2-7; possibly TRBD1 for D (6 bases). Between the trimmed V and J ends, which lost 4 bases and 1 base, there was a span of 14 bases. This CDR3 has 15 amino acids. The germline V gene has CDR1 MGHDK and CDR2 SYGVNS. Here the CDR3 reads CASSGEQGFSYEQYF. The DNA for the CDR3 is TGTGCCAGCAGTGGTGAACAGGGTTTTTCCTACGAGCAGTACTTC.

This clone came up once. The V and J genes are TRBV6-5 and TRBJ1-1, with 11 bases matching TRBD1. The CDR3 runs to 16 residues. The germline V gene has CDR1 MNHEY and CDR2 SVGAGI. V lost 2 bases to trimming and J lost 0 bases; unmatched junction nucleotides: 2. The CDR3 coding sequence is TGTGCCAGCAGTTACCCGGGACAGGGGGTGAACACTGAAGCTTTCTTT. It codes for CASSYPGQGVNTEAFF.

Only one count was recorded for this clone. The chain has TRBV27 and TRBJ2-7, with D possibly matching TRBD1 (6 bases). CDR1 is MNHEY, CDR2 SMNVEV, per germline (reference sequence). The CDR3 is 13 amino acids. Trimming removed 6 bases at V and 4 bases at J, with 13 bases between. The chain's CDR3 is CASRSQGPYEQYF. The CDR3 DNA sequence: TGTGCCAGCAGATCGCAGGGGCCGTACGAGCAGTACTTC.

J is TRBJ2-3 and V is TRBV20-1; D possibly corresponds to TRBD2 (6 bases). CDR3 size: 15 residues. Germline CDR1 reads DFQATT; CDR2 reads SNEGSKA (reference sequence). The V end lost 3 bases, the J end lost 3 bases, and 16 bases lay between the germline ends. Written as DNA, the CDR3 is TGCAGTGCTAGTGAGGGTGGGGGGTATACAGATACGCAGTATTTT. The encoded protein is CSASEGGGYTDTQYF.

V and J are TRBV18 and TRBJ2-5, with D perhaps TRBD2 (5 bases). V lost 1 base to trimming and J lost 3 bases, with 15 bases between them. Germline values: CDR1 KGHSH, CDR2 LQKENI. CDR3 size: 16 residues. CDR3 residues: CASSPLSDTTKETQYF. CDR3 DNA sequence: TGTGCCAGCTCACCACTTAGCGACACGACCAAAGAGACCCAGTACTTC.

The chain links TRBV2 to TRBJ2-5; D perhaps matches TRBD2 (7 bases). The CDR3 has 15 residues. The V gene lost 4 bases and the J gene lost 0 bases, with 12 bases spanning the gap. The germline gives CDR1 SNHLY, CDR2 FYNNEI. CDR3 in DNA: TGTGCCAGCAGTGGAGAGGGGGGGTACCAAGAGACCCAGTACTTC. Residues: CASSGEGGYQETQYF.

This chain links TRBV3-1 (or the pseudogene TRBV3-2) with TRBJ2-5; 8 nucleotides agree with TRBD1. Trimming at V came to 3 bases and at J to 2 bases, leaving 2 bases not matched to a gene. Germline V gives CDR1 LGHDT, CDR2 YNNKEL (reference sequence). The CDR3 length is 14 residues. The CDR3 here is CASSQDRAQETQYF. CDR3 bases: TGTGCCAGCAGCCAGGACAGGGCACAAGAGACCCAGTACTTC.

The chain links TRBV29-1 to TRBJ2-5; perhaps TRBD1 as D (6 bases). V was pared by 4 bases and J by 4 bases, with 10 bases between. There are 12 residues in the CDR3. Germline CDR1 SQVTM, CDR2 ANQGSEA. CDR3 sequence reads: CSVATGLETQYF. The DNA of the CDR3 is TGCAGCGTTGCCACAGGGCTAGAGACCCAGTACTTC. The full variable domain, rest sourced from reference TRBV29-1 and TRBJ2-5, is SAVISQKPSRDICQRGTSLTIQCQVDSQVTMMFWYRQQPGQSLTLIATANQGSEATYESGFVIDKFPISRPNLTFSTLTVSNMSPEDSSIYLCSVATGLETQYFGPGTRLLVL.

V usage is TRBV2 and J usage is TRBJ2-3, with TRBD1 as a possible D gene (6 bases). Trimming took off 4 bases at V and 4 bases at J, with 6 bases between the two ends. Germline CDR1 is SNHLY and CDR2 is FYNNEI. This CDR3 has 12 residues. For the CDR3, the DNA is TGTGCCAGCAGTGCAGGGGCAGATACGCAGTATTTT. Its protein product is CASSAGADTQYF.

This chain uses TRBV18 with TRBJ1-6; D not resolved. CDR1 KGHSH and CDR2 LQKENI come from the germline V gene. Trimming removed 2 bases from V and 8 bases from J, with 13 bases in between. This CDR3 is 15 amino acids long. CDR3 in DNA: TGTGCCAGCTCACCAGATCGACGGGAAGATTCACCCCTCCACTTT. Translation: CASSPDRREDSPLHF.

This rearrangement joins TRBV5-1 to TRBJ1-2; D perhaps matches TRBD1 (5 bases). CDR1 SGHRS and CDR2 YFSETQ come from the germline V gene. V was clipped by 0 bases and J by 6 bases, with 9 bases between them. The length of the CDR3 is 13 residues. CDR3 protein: CASSLVQGNGYTF. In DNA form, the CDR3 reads TGCGCCAGCAGCTTGGTCCAGGGTAATGGCTACACCTTC.

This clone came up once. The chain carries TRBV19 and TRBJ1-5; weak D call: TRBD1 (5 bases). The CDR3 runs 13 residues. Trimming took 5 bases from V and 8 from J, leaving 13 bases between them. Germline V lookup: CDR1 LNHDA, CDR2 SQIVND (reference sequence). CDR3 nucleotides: TGTGCCAGTAGTCCGGGGGTTTCTAAGCCCCAGCATTTT. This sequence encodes CASSPGVSKPQHF. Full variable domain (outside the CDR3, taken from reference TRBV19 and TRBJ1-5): DGGITQSPKYLFRKEGQNVTLSCEQNLNHDAMYWYRQDPGQGLRLIYYSQIVNDFQKGDIAEGYSVSREKKESFPLTVTSAQKNPTAFYLCASSPGVSKPQHFGDGTRLSIL.

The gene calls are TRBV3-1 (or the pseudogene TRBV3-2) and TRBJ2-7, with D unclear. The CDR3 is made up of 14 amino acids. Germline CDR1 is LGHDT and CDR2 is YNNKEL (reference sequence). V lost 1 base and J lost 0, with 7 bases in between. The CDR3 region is CASSQVGGSYEQYF. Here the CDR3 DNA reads TGTGCCAGCAGCCAAGTAGGCGGCTCCTACGAGCAGTACTTC.

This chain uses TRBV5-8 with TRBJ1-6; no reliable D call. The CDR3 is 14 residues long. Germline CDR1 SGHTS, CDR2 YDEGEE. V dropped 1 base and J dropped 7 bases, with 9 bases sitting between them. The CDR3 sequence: CASSLFLVNSPLHF. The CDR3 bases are TGTGCCAGCAGCTTGTTTCTCGTAAATTCACCCCTCCACTTT. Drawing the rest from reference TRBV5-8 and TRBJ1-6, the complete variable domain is EAGVTQSPTHLIKTRGQQATLRCSPISGHTSVYWYQQALGLGLQFLLWYDEGEERNRGNFPPRFSGRQFPNYSSELNVNALELEDSALYLCASSLFLVNSPLHFGNGTRLTVT.

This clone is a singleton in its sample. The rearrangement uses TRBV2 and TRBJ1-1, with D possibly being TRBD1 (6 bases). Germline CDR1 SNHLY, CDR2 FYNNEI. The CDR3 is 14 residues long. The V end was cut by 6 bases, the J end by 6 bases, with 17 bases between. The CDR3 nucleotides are TGTGCCAGCAGAGGACAGAGAAGTGGGGCTGAAGCTTTCTTT. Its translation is CASRGQRSGAEAFF. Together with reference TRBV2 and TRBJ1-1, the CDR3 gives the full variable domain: EPEVTQTPSHQVTQMGQEVILRCVPISNHLYFYWYRQILGQKVEFLVSFYNNEISEKSEIFDDQFSVERPDGSNFTLKIRSTKLEDSAMYFCASRGQRSGAEAFFGQGTRLTVV.

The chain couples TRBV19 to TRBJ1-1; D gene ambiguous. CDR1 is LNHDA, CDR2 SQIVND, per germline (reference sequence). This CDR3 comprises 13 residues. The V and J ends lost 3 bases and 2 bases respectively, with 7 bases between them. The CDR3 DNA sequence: TGTGCCAGTAGTATTCCCCCAAACACTGAAGCTTTCTTT. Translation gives CASSIPPNTEAFF.

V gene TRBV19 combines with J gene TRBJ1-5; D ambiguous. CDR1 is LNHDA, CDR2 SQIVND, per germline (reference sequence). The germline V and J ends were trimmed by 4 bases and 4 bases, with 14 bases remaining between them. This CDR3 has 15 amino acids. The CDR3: CASSRWAYGNQPQHF. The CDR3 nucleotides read TGTGCCAGTAGTAGATGGGCGTATGGGAATCAGCCCCAGCATTTT.

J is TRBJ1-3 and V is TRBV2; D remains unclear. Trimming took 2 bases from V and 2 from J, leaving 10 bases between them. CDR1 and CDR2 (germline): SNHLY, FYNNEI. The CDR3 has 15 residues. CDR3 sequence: CASSENSQPGNTIYF. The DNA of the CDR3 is TGTGCCAGCAGTGAAAACAGCCAACCTGGAAACACCATATATTTT. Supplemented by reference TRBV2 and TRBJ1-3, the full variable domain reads EPEVTQTPSHQVTQMGQEVILRCVPISNHLYFYWYRQILGQKVEFLVSFYNNEISEKSEIFDDQFSVERPDGSNFTLKIRSTKLEDSAMYFCASSENSQPGNTIYFGEGSWLTVV.

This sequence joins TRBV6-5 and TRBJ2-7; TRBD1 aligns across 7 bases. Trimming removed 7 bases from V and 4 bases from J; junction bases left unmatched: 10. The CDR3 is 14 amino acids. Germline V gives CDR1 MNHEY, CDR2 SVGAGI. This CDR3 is CASNPTGQAYEQYF. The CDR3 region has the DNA TGTGCCAGCAATCCGACAGGGCAGGCTTACGAGCAGTACTTC.